A selection of T cell receptor beta chains follows, all from one sample in a study of regulatory T cells in long-lasting Graves disease. TCRdb analysed the multiplex PCR reads with MiXCR anew, one entry per CDR3 protein. The sample consists of 400,000 to 450,000 distinct CDR3 sequences, about 17% of them appearing once. This sample also appeared in a second study, on T cells in Graves' hyperthyroidism and ophthalmopathy.

Sequenced here: peripheral blood mononuclear cells (PBMCs), sampled at new diagnosis, from a patient treated with antithyroid drugs. These receptors came from a woman in her twenties or thirties with Graves disease. Both conserved end residues are part of each CDR3. A D gene is named only where the DNA matches it firmly. Size values are once, few and many counts, or a class for expanded clones, and some rows have none.

d_gene,j_gene,abundance,v_gene,CDR3aa,CDR3nt
.,TRBJ2-7,many,TRBV20-1,CSATAGRAYEQYF,TGCAGTGCTACCGCGGGAAGGGCCTACGAGCAGTACTTC
TRBD2,TRBJ2-1,.,TRBV5-1,CASSVELAGGWYEQFF,TGCGCCAGCAGCGTGGAGCTAGCGGGAGGATGGTATGAGCAGTTCTTC
.,TRBJ1-1,.,TRBV7-2,CASSPWSQGNTEAFF,TGTGCCAGCAGCCCTTGGAGTCAGGGGAACACTGAAGCTTTCTTT
TRBD2,TRBJ2-7,many,TRBV27,CASSSDLGLAAYEQYF,TGTGCCAGCAGTTCCGACCTCGGACTAGCGGCCTACGAGCAGTACTTC
TRBD2,TRBJ2-2,many,TRBV12-3/TRBV12-4,CASSLVPAGGPVGNTGELFF,TGTGCCAGCAGTTTAGTCCCAGCGGGAGGGCCTGTAGGGAACACCGGGGAGCTGTTTTTT
.,TRBJ2-1,many,TRBV28,CASSLLREQFF,TGTGCCAGCAGTCTCCTAAGGGAGCAGTTCTTC
.,TRBJ2-2,few,TRBV5-1,CASSLEPGSGELFF,TGCGCCAGCAGCTTGGAGCCGGGGTCCGGGGAGCTGTTTTTT
.,TRBJ2-7,many,TRBV28,CASGSHEQYF,TGTGCCAGCGGGAGTCACGAGCAGTACTTC
TRBD2,TRBJ2-7,many,TRBV2,CASSELAGGYEQYF,TGTGCCAGCAGTGAACTAGCGGGAGGATACGAGCAGTACTTC
.,TRBJ2-1,.,TRBV7-2,CASSSRASTRGGGQFF,TGTGCCAGCAGCTCACGGGCTAGCACAAGGGGAGGTGGGCAGTTCTTC
TRBD2,TRBJ2-7,many,TRBV12-3/TRBV12-4,CASSLLAGLYEQYF,TGTGCCAGCAGCTTACTAGCGGGGCTGTACGAGCAGTACTTC
TRBD1,TRBJ2-5,many,TRBV6-5,CASSYGTGRAGRETQYF,TGTGCCAGCAGTTACGGGACAGGGAGAGCGGGGCGAGAGACCCAGTACTTC
TRBD2,TRBJ2-3,few,TRBV20-1,CSASPLLAGRTDTQYF,TGCAGTGCTAGTCCACTACTAGCGGGAAGGACAGATACGCAGTATTTT
TRBD2,TRBJ2-5,many,TRBV7-9,CASSLGTSGPKETQYF,TGTGCCAGCAGCTTAGGGACTAGCGGGCCCAAAGAGACCCAGTACTTC
.,TRBJ2-1,.,TRBV5-5,CASSSLVGSSYNEQFF,TGTGCCAGCAGCTCACTAGTGGGGTCCTCCTACAATGAGCAGTTCTTC
.,TRBJ2-7,many,TRBV7-2,CASSLVAGTDSYEQYF,TGTGCCAGCAGCTTAGTCGCGGGAACAGACTCCTACGAGCAGTACTTC
TRBD2,TRBJ2-2,.,TRBV19,CASSIKGGSGTGELFF,TGTGCCAGTAGTATTAAGGGCGGGAGCGGAACCGGGGAGCTGTTTTTT
TRBD2,TRBJ2-7,.,TRBV7-9,CASSPPRTSGSYEQYF,TGTGCCAGCAGCCCCCCCCGGACTAGCGGCTCCTACGAGCAGTACTTC
.,TRBJ2-2,.,TRBV6-2/TRBV6-3,CASSQSRGGGVTGELFF,TGTGCCAGCAGTCAAAGCCGGGGAGGGGGAGTAACCGGGGAGCTGTTTTTT
.,TRBJ1-1,many,TRBV18,CASSFRAEAFF,TGTGCCAGCTCGTTTCGAGCTGAAGCTTTCTTT
TRBD2,TRBJ2-1,many,TRBV11-3,CASSLDGTSGSNNEQFF,TGTGCCAGCAGCTTAGACGGGACTAGCGGGAGCAACAATGAGCAGTTCTTC
.,TRBJ2-7,many,TRBV6-1,CASLSPGTEYYEQYF,TGTGCCAGCCTTTCCCCAGGGACTGAATACTACGAGCAGTACTTC
.,TRBJ2-1,many,TRBV7-2,CASSHRTQGNEQFF,TGTGCCAGCAGCCATAGGACACAAGGGAATGAGCAGTTCTTC
TRBD2,TRBJ2-1,many,TRBV14,CASSQDPRLAEREQFF,TGTGCCAGCAGCCAAGATCCAAGACTAGCGGAACGAGAGCAGTTCTTC
TRBD2,TRBJ2-7,.,TRBV16,CASSHPGTSGRLHSYEQYF,TGTGCCAGCAGCCATCCCGGGACTAGCGGGCGCCTTCACTCCTACGAGCAGTACTTC
.,TRBJ1-2,many,TRBV6-5,CASSYSLTANYGYTF,TGTGCCAGCAGTTACTCTCTGACGGCGAACTATGGCTACACCTTC
.,TRBJ2-5,many,TRBV12-3/TRBV12-4,CASSFFTGRETQYF,TGTGCCAGCAGTTTTTTTACAGGGAGGGAGACCCAGTACTTC
.,TRBJ1-6,.,TRBV3-1,CASSPEGSSYNSPLHF,TGTGCCAGCAGCCCCGAGGGGAGCTCCTATAATTCACCCCTCCACTTT
TRBD1,TRBJ2-7,few,TRBV19,CASSISNDRESYEQYF,TGTGCCAGTAGTATCTCTAACGACAGGGAATCCTACGAGCAGTACTTC
TRBD1,TRBJ1-1,many,TRBV13,CASSPTRRGGVNTEAFF,TGTGCCAGCAGCCCCACCCGAAGAGGGGGCGTTAACACTGAAGCTTTCTTT
TRBD2,TRBJ2-5,many,TRBV27,CASSTSGRHETQYF,TGTGCCAGCAGTACAAGCGGGAGGCACGAGACCCAGTACTTC
.,TRBJ1-1,many,TRBV18,CASSPPNRVGNTEAFF,TGTGCCAGCTCACCACCCAACAGGGTAGGGAACACTGAAGCTTTCTTT
.,TRBJ1-1,many,TRBV6-5,CASSYREYNTEAFF,TGTGCCAGCAGTTACAGGGAATACAACACTGAAGCTTTCTTT
.,TRBJ1-2,many,TRBV12-3/TRBV12-4,CASSPKAISYGYTF,TGTGCCAGCAGTCCTAAAGCAATATCTTATGGCTACACCTTC
.,TRBJ1-1,.,TRBV6-2/TRBV6-3,CASTPSGRGLLEAFF,TGTGCCAGCACCCCCTCCGGGCGGGGGCTGCTTGAAGCTTTCTTT
TRBD2,TRBJ2-7,many,TRBV3-1,CASSLGIAGAEQYF,TGTGCCAGCAGCCTCGGGATAGCGGGAGCCGAGCAGTACTTC
TRBD1,TRBJ2-7,many,TRBV6-2/TRBV6-3,CASSPGTGTHEQYF,TGTGCCAGCAGTCCCGGGACAGGGACCCACGAGCAGTACTTC
.,TRBJ1-1,many,TRBV19,CASSTSAGRGTEAFF,TGTGCCAGTAGTACTTCGGCAGGGAGGGGAACTGAAGCTTTCTTT
TRBD2,TRBJ2-3,few,TRBV13,CASRGGDGTQYF,TGTGCCAGCCGGGGAGGGGACGGTACGCAGTATTTT
.,TRBJ1-1,few,TRBV14,CASSPTSIDTEAFF,TGTGCCAGCAGCCCTACGTCCATAGACACTGAAGCTTTCTTT
.,TRBJ2-3,.,TRBV15,CATSSSHGTQYF,TGTGCCACCAGCTCCTCGCACGGTACGCAGTATTTT
.,TRBJ2-1,many,TRBV18,CASSPGGKLRDEQFF,TGTGCCAGCTCACCAGGGGGCAAGTTAAGGGATGAGCAGTTCTTC
.,TRBJ2-5,many,TRBV29-1,CSVEGHVGQETQYF,TGCAGCGTTGAAGGCCATGTTGGACAAGAGACCCAGTACTTC
TRBD1,TRBJ2-5,.,TRBV11-2,CASSDLTGLQISPQETQYF,TGTGCCAGCAGCGACCTGACAGGGCTCCAAATATCCCCACAAGAGACCCAGTACTTC
TRBD2,TRBJ2-7,many,TRBV18,CASSPGLAGSPGRDEQYF,TGTGCCAGCTCACCTGGACTAGCGGGAAGTCCGGGGAGGGACGAGCAGTACTTC
TRBD1,TRBJ1-2,.,TRBV28,CASSLFVGQWDDYGYTF,TGTGCCAGCAGTTTGTTTGTGGGACAGTGGGATGACTATGGCTACACCTTC
.,TRBJ2-1,.,TRBV20-1,CSALARIYNEQFF,TGCAGTGCTCTAGCACGGATCTACAATGAGCAGTTCTTC
.,TRBJ1-2,many,TRBV6-1,CANRREIGYGYTF,TGTGCCAACCGCAGGGAAATTGGCTATGGCTACACCTTC
.,TRBJ2-7,many,TRBV28,CASSSTGLYKYEQYF,TGTGCCAGCAGTTCAACGGGACTCTACAAGTACGAGCAGTACTTC
TRBD2,TRBJ2-5,many,TRBV20-1,CSARKRRTSGSGETQYF,TGCAGTGCTAGAAAGAGGAGGACTAGCGGGAGTGGGGAGACCCAGTACTTC
.,TRBJ2-2,.,TRBV9,CASSVDGSKDRELFF,TGTGCCAGCAGCGTAGACGGGAGCAAAGATCGGGAGCTGTTTTTT
.,TRBJ2-1,.,TRBV7-2,CASSLDLVSHNEQFF,TGTGCCAGCAGCTTAGATCTAGTGTCACACAATGAGCAGTTCTTC
.,TRBJ2-5,many,TRBV28,CASSFLPGEEQETQYF,TGTGCCAGCAGTTTTTTGCCGGGGGAAGAGCAAGAGACCCAGTACTTC
.,TRBJ2-2,many,TRBV4-2,CASSQLASSNTGELFF,TGTGCCAGCAGCCAACTGGCTAGCTCGAACACCGGGGAGCTGTTTTTT
.,TRBJ2-2,many,TRBV13,CASSLTGTFTGELFF,TGTGCCAGCAGCTTAACCGGGACGTTCACCGGGGAGCTGTTTTTT
.,TRBJ2-7,many,TRBV7-9,CASSSLRQSYEQYF,TGTGCCAGCAGCTCCTTGCGGCAGTCTTACGAGCAGTACTTC
TRBD1,TRBJ1-6,many,TRBV2,CASSESGGGPDSPLHF,TGTGCCAGCAGTGAATCAGGGGGAGGCCCCGATTCACCCCTCCACTTT
TRBD2,TRBJ2-1,many,TRBV5-4,CASSLEASGRYEQFF,TGTGCCAGCAGCTTGGAGGCTAGCGGGAGGTATGAGCAGTTCTTC
TRBD1,TRBJ2-7,many,TRBV20-1,CSASRDRGLYEQYF,TGCAGTGCTAGTAGGGACAGGGGTCTCTACGAGCAGTACTTC